The entry below gives a single T cell receptor (beta chain) sequence along with its context. V gave up 3 bases and J gave up 5 bases; unmatched junction bases: 5. CDR3 length: 15 residues. Looked up from germline, CDR1 is SGHTA and CDR2 is FQGNSA. This entry is derived from a study of blood T cell repertoires in COVID-19. The Seattle site enrolled patients during active infection and followed them longitudinally. Authors' methods: The authors estimated nucleated cell counts from reference gene primer amplification. Sequencing was performed with immunoSEQ multiplex PCR; in TCRdb, only in-frame clones are kept and a portion is missing. V and J calls and clone size come straight from that table; D and trimming were deduced from the DNA. The sample contains around 260,000 clones, about 85% of which appear only once.

Sequenced material: peripheral blood. This TCR was sampled from a human donor with COVID-19, enrolled during active disease. The donor label of this sample is uncertain. J is TRBJ2-5 and V is TRBV7-2; the match to TRBD2 covers 11 bases. CDR3 coding DNA: TGTGCCAGCAGCTTTCTAGCGGGAGGATCGGAGACCCAGTACTTC. Amino acid sequence: CASSFLAGGSETQYF. Full variable domain (rest looked up from reference TRBV7-2 and TRBJ2-5): GAGVSQSPSNKVTEKGKDVELRCDPISGHTALYWYRQSLGQGLEFLIYFQGNSAPDKSGLPSDRFSAERTGGSVSTLTIQRTQQEDSAVYLCASSFLAGGSETQYFGPGTRLLVL.